Sequencing of this T cell receptor (beta chain) was carried out in a study of blood T cell repertoires in COVID-19. Turning to the study itself: T cells, B-cell-depleted T cells, or PBMCs provided the cDNA or gDNA that served as material.

CDR1 is MNHEY and CDR2 is SMNVEV in the germline V gene (reference sequence). Deletions cut 1 base from V and 1 base from J, with 16 bases between. CDR3 length: 17 amino acids. Profiling relied on immunoSEQ multiplex PCR, and the TCRdb table lists in-frame clones only, not all of them. This sample has approximately 60,000 clones, with around 85% found just once. The sequenced sample was peripheral blood. This TCR came from a human donor in a cohort sampled during active COVID-19. This chain joins TRBV27 and TRBJ1-1; D unclear. The chain's CDR3 is CASSLLAPGGPNTEAFF. The CDR3, as DNA: TGTGCCAGCAGTTTATTGGCCCCGGGAGGGCCGAACACTGAAGCTTTCTTT.